The 26 T cell receptor beta chains listed next were all sequenced from one sample in a study of T cells after yellow fever vaccination. Each CDR3 protein is one row after TCRdb ran MiXCR on the 5' RACE reads. In the table there are about 630,000 distinct CDR3 sequences, about 12% of which are singletons. This specimen was PBMCs, taken on the day of the yellow fever booster vaccination. These receptors all stem from a man aged 30 to 39 who received the YFV17D yellow fever vaccine.

The chain links TRBV3-1 to TRBJ2-7; TRBD2 might be the D (6 bases). The germline CDR1 and CDR2 sequences are LGHDT and YNNKEL (reference sequence). Between the trimmed V and J ends, which lost 4 bases and 10 bases, there was a span of 20 bases. The CDR3 is made up of 14 amino acids. The CDR3 DNA sequence: TGTGCCAGCAGCCGGGGGACTCCAGCCGGACGACAGTACTTC. Translating it yields CASSRGTPAGRQYF.

This clonotype has only a few counts. The CDR3 sequence: CASSLGPTGGRTGEQYF. CDR3 sequence (DNA): TGCGCCAGCAGCTTGGGACCAACAGGGGGTCGGACCGGCGAGCAGTACTTC. The chain links TRBV5-1 to TRBJ2-7; 8 bases match TRBD1. The CDR3 spans 17 residues. CDR1 SGHRS and CDR2 YFSETQ come from the germline V gene. V gave up 0 bases and J gave up 6 bases; unmatched junction bases: 14. Full variable domain (missing parts from reference TRBV5-1 and TRBJ2-7): KAGVTQTPRYLIKTRGQQVTLSCSPISGHRSVSWYQQTPGQGLQFLFEYFSETQRNKGNFPGRFSGRQFSNSRSEMNVSTLELGDSALYLCASSLGPTGGRTGEQYFGPGTRLTVT.

The chain joins TRBV5-4 to TRBJ2-3; the D gene is possibly TRBD2 (5 bases). The CDR3 contains 15 residues. V lost 4 bases and J 5 bases, leaving 17 bases between the germline ends. Looked up from germline, CDR1 is SGHNT and CDR2 is YYREEE (reference sequence). The CDR3 DNA reads TGTGCCAGCAGCCCTCCGGGAACACGGAAAGATACGCAGTATTTT. Translating gives CASSPPGTRKDTQYF.

This clonotype has only a few counts. The chain combines TRBV20-1 with TRBJ2-7; 9 nucleotides align to TRBD2. Germline lookup yields CDR1 DFQATT and CDR2 SNEGSKA (reference sequence). The V segment lost 4 bases and the J segment 2 bases; nucleotides outside the gene matches: 6. The CDR3 is 14 amino acids. CDR3 loop: CSAIWLAGPYEQYF. The DNA of the CDR3 is TGCAGTGCTATCTGGCTAGCGGGACCCTACGAGCAGTACTTC.

This chain joins TRBV2 and TRBJ2-1, with 10 bases aligning to TRBD2. V gave up 6 bases and J gave up 7 bases; unmatched junction bases: 9. The CDR3 consists of 15 residues. Germline lookup yields CDR1 SNHLY and CDR2 FYNNEI. CDR3 residues: CASRVLAGVRNEQFF. The DNA for the CDR3 is TGTGCCAGCAGGGTTCTAGCGGGAGTAAGGAATGAGCAGTTCTTC.

The V gene is TRBV6-2 or TRBV6-3, the J gene TRBJ2-5, with D unclear. Trimming cost V 4 bases and J 6 bases, with 18 bases left between them. The CDR3 runs to 15 residues. The V gene's germline CDR1 is MNHEY and CDR2 SVGEGT. The CDR3 DNA sequence: TGTGCCAGCAGTTCTCTGGGCACCAGCCGGCAGACCCAGTACTTC. It is translated as CASSSLGTSRQTQYF.

This clonotype was seen a handful of times. The rearrangement joins TRBV3-1 to TRBJ2-1; D tentatively fits TRBD1 or TRBD2 (5 bases each). CDR1 and CDR2 from the germline V gene are LGHDT and YNNKEL (reference sequence). Trimming stripped 2 bases from V and 5 bases from J, with 10 bases between. The CDR3 is made up of 14 amino acids. The CDR3 coding sequence is TGTGCCAGCAGCCAATACCAGGGAGACAATGAGCAGTTCTTC. The encoded protein is CASSQYQGDNEQFF.

This chain connects TRBV20-1 to TRBJ1-4; TRBD1 agrees at 10 bases. Germline lookup yields CDR1 DFQATT and CDR2 SNEGSKA (reference sequence). Germline trimming cut 6 bases from V and 8 bases from J; bases unmatched to any gene: 9. This CDR3 is built from 14 residues. The CDR3 here is CSAEGQGLGEKLFF. The CDR3 DNA follows: TGCAGTGCGGAGGGACAGGGGCTTGGGGAAAAACTGTTTTTT.

V gene TRBV20-1 combines with J gene TRBJ2-2; a possible D gene is TRBD1 (6 bases). The V gene's germline CDR1 is DFQATT and CDR2 SNEGSKA (reference sequence). The CDR3 totals 16 residues. V lost 5 bases and J lost 1, with 17 bases in between. The CDR3: CSAFRAGQRNTGELFF. The CDR3 nucleotides are TGCAGTGCTTTTCGGGCTGGACAGAGGAACACCGGGGAGCTGTTTTTT.

This clonotype turned up a few times. The J gene is TRBJ2-1, the V gene TRBV9; no clear D. V shed 4 bases and J shed 0 bases, with 11 bases lying between them. Looked up from germline, CDR1 is SGDLS and CDR2 is YYNGEE. The CDR3 loop spans 15 amino acids. The CDR3 nucleotides are TGTGCCAGCAGCCCGGCCGCCCTCTCCTACAATGAGCAGTTCTTC. Its translation: CASSPAALSYNEQFF.

This clonotype was recorded at least ten times. V gene TRBV5-1 combines with J gene TRBJ2-7; 11 nucleotides agree with TRBD2. With V trimmed by 5 bases and J by 6 bases, 7 bases remained unmatched. This CDR3 comprises 14 residues. Germline loops: CDR1 SGHRS, CDR2 YFSETQ. In DNA form, the CDR3 reads TGCGCCAGCAGGAAACTAGCGGGAGTGGGCGAGCAGTACTTC. Its protein product is CASRKLAGVGEQYF.

In its sample, this clonotype was seen a few times. V is TRBV5-1 and J is TRBJ2-5, with TRBD2 matching over 13 bases. The CDR3 consists of 16 residues. From germline, CDR1 is SGHRS and CDR2 YFSETQ. With 0 bases clipped from V and 3 bases from J, the junction kept 2 bases outside the gene matches. This chain's CDR3 is CASSLVGLAGEETQYF. The CDR3 DNA reads as TGCGCCAGCAGCTTGGTCGGACTAGCGGGAGAAGAGACCCAGTACTTC.

The gene calls are TRBV12-3 or TRBV12-4 and TRBJ1-1, with D hard to call. This CDR3 has 12 residues. V was pared by 6 bases and J by 11 bases, with 16 bases between. CDR3 sequence reads: CASRPFAEAAFF. CDR3 bases: TGTGCCAGCAGACCATTCGCAGAGGCTGCTTTCTTT.

The chain uses TRBV6-1 and TRBJ2-1; perhaps TRBD1 as D (6 bases). CDR1 MNHNS and CDR2 SASEGT come from the germline V gene. CDR3 size: 15 residues. V lost 2 bases and J 3 bases, leaving 11 bases between the germline ends. The CDR3 sequence is CASSERGTGYNEQFF. Written as DNA, the CDR3 is TGTGCCAGCAGTGAAAGGGGGACCGGCTACAATGAGCAGTTCTTC.

This clonotype turned up a few times. The rearrangement links TRBV5-1 to TRBJ2-5, with 8 positions matching TRBD1. Germline V lookup: CDR1 SGHRS, CDR2 YFSETQ. The V and J ends lost 4 bases and 2 bases, in that order; junction bases with no gene match: 13. CDR3 size: 17 residues. The CDR3 is CASSPGAGGVFQETQYF. CDR3 DNA sequence: TGCGCCAGCAGCCCTGGGGCAGGGGGCGTTTTTCAAGAGACCCAGTACTTC.

This clonotype was observed a few times. V is TRBV5-1 and J is TRBJ1-2; unclear D gene. Germline CDR1 SGHRS, CDR2 YFSETQ. V was shortened by 3 bases and J by 5 bases, with 14 bases between the two germline ends. The CDR3 contains 14 residues. CDR3 nucleotides: TGCGCCAGCAGCTCCCAAACCTCCCGGTATGGCTACACCTTC. It encodes CASSSQTSRYGYTF.

This clonotype has just a few counts. V and J are TRBV18 and TRBJ2-5; D gene uncertain. CDR3 size: 14 residues. V lost 5 bases and J lost 0, with 10 bases in between. Germline V CDR1 and CDR2: KGHSH, LQKENI. The CDR3 protein is CASSSSSYQETQYF. The CDR3 region has the DNA TGTGCCAGCTCATCCTCCTCGTACCAAGAGACCCAGTACTTC.

This clonotype appeared a few times. The gene calls are TRBV7-2 and TRBJ1-1; no clear D gene. V dropped 0 bases and J dropped 6 bases, with 11 bases sitting between them. Germline V gives CDR1 SGHTA, CDR2 FQGNSA. The CDR3 contains 14 residues. The CDR3 nucleotides are TGTGCCAGCAGCTTAGCTCTGGCGGCTTCTGAAGCTTTCTTT. The encoded protein is CASSLALAASEAFF.

The chain combines TRBV29-1 with TRBJ2-1; D is unclear. Germline V gives CDR1 SQVTM, CDR2 ANQGSEA. CDR3 length: 13 residues. V dropped 1 base and J dropped 9 bases, with 13 bases sitting between them. The DNA of the CDR3 is TGCAGCGTTGAAGGTCGAGGCCGCCTTGAGCAGTTCTTC. This gives the protein CSVEGRGRLEQFF.

This clonotype was picked up a small number of times. The genes are TRBV20-1 and TRBJ2-7, with 8 bases fitting TRBD2. This CDR3 contains 14 residues. Looked up from germline, CDR1 is DFQATT and CDR2 is SNEGSKA (reference sequence). V was clipped by 1 base and J by 3 bases; unmatched bases: 5. DNA of the CDR3: TGCAGTGCTAGAGGACAGCGGGAGTACTACGAGCAGTACTTC. Amino acids: CSARGQREYYEQYF.

The DNA for the CDR3 is TGCGCCAGCAGCCTTCGGACTAGGCCAGATACGCAGTATTTT. This codes for CASSLRTRPDTQYF. The V call is TRBV5-1, the J call TRBJ2-3, with TRBD2 matching 7 bases. After removal of 4 bases from V and 4 bases from J, the junction contained 6 bases not matched to a gene. The CDR3 length is 14 residues. Germline CDR1 reads SGHRS; CDR2 reads YFSETQ.

The chain uses TRBV30 and TRBJ2-3, with 7 bases identical to TRBD2. The length of the CDR3 is 13 residues. Germline loops: CDR1 GTSNPN, CDR2 SVGIG (reference sequence). The trim removed 0 bases at V and 5 bases at J, leaving 2 bases unmatched. The CDR3 DNA follows: TGTGCCTGGAGTGTGGCGGGAGAAGATACGCAGTATTTT. This codes for CAWSVAGEDTQYF. Based on the CDR3 plus reference TRBV30 and TRBJ2-3, the full variable domain is SQTIHQWPATLVQPVGSPLSLECTVEGTSNPNLYWYRQAAGRGLQLLFYSVGIGQISSEVPQNLSASRPQDRQFILSSKKLLLSDSGFYLCAWSVAGEDTQYFGPGTRLTVL.

This clonotype was seen only a few times. J is TRBJ2-3 and V is TRBV7-2, with D unclear. There are 11 residues in the CDR3. Germline-derived CDR1 and CDR2 are SGHTA and FQGNSA. Trimming cost V 3 bases and J 7 bases, with 5 bases left between them. CDR3 coding DNA: TGTGCCAGCAGCTTTTTGAATACGCAGTATTTT. This translates into CASSFLNTQYF.

This clonotype turned up a few times. The rearrangement joins TRBV12-3 or TRBV12-4 to TRBJ2-2, with 12 bases lining up with TRBD2. V lost 7 bases and J lost 6; bases outside the gene matches: 9. CDR3 length: 16 amino acids. DNA of the CDR3: TGTGCCAGCAAGATTCTAGCGGGAGGGCCGGCCGGGGAGCTGTTTTTT. Its protein product is CASKILAGGPAGELFF.

In this sample, this clonotype turned up a few times. The rearrangement links TRBV14 to TRBJ1-1; D unresolved. CDR1 is SGHDN, CDR2 FVKESK, per germline. This CDR3 region has 14 residues. The V end lost 4 bases, the J end lost 4 bases, and 13 bases lay between the germline ends. The DNA for the CDR3 is TGTGCCAGCAGCCCTGGGTCGGCGAGCACTGAAGCTTTCTTT. Translating it yields CASSPGSASTEAFF.

The chain recombines TRBV20-1 with TRBJ2-7; TRBD2 matches at 7 bases. Germline V CDR1 and CDR2: DFQATT, SNEGSKA (reference sequence). The CDR3 runs 14 residues. Trimming at V came to 4 bases and at J to 7 bases, leaving 13 bases not matched to a gene. The CDR3 here is CSAILAVLPTEQYF. The CDR3 nucleotides are TGCAGTGCTATCCTAGCGGTTCTACCTACGGAGCAGTACTTC.